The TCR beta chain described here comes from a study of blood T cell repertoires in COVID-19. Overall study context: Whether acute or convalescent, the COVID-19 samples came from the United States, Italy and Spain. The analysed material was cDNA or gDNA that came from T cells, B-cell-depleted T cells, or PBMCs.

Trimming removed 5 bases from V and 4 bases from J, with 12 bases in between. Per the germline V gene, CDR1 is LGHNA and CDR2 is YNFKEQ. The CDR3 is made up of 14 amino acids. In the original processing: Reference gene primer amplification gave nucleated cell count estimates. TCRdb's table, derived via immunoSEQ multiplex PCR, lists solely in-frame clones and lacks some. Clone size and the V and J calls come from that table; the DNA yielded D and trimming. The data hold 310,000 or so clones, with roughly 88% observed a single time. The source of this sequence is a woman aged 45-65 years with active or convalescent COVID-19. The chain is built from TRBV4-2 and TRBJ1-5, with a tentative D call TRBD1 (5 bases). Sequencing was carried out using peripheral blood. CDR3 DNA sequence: TGTGCCAGCAGCATGCAGGGTGGAAATCAGCCCCAGCATTTT. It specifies CASSMQGGNQPQHF.